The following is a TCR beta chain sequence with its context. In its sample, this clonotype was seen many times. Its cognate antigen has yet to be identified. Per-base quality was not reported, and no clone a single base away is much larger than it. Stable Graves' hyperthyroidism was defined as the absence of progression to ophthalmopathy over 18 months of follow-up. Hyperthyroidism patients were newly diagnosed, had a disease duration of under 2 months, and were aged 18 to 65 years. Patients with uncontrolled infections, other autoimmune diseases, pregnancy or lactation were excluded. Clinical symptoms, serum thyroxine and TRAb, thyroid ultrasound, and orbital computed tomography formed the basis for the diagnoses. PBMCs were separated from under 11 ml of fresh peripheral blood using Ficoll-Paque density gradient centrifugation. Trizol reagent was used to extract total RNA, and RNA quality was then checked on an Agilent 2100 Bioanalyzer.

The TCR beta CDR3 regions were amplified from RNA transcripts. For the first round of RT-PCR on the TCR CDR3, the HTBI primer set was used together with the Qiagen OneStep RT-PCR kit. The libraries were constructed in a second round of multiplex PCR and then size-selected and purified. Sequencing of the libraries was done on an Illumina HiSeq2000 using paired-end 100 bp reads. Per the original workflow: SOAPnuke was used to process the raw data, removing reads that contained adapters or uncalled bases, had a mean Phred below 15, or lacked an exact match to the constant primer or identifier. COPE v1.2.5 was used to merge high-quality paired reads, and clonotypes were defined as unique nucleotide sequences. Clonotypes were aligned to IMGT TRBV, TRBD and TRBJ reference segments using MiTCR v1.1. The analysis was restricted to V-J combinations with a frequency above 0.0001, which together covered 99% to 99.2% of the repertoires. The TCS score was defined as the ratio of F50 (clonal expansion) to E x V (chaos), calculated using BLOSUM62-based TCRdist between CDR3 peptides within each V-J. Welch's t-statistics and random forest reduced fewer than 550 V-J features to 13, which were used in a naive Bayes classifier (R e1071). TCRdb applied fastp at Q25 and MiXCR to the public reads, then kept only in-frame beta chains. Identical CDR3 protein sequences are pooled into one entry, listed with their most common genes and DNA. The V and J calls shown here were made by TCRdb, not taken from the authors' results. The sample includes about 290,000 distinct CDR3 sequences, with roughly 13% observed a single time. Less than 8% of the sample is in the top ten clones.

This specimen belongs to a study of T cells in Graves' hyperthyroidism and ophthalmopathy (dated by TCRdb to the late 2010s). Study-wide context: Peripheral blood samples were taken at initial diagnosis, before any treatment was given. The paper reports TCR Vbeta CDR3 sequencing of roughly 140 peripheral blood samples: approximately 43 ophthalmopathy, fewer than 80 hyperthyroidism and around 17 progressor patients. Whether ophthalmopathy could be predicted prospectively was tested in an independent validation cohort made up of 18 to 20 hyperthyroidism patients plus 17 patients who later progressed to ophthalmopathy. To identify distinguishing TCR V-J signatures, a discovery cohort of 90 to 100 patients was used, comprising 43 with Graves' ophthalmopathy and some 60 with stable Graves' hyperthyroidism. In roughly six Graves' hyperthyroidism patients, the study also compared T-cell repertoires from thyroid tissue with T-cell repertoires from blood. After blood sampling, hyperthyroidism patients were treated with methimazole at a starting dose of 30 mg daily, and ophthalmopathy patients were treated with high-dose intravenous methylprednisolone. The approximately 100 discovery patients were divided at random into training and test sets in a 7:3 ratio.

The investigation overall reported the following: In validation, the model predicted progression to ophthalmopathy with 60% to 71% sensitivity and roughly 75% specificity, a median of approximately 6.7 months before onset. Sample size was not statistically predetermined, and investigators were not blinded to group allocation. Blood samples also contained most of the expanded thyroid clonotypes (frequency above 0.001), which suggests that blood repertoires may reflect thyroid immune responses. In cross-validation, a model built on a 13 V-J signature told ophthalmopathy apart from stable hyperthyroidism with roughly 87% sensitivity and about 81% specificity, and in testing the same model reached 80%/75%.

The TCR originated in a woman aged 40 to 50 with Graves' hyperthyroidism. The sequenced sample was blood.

The CDR3 region: CASSLSGRAMNEQFF. The DNA reads TGTGCCAGCAGCTTAAGCGGGAGGGCTATGAATGAGCAGTTCTTC. The rearrangement combines TRBV7-9 with TRBJ2-1, with 10 bases matching TRBD2. V lost 2 bases and J lost 7 bases, and the count of bases not matched to a germline gene is 5. Reading from cysteine to phenylalanine, the CDR3 counts 15 amino acids. The retained sequence is limited to the CDR3, 45 bases, with the frame set at the first base. Per the germline V gene (reference sequence), SEHNR is the CDR1 and FQNEAQ is the CDR2. Supplemented by the reference TRBV7-9 and TRBJ2-1 proteins around the CDR3, the complete variable domain is DTGVSQNPRHKITKRGQNVTFRCDPISEHNRLYWYRQTLGQGPEFLTYFQNEAQLEKSRLLSDRFSAERPKGSFSTLEIQRTEQGDSAMYLCASSLSGRAMNEQFFGPGTRLTVL.